This entry lists 23 T cell receptor beta chains sequenced from one sample in a study of blood T cells in healthy people across ages. It was with a sample-barcoded 5' primer and a J-beta primer mix that a second PCR of roughly 7 to 12 cycles was run. MiXCR, run by TCRdb on the 5' RACE reads, gives a single entry per CDR3 protein. The sample lists approximately 1,700,000 distinct CDR3 sequences, roughly two fifths occurring once. The specimen was blood. Receptor source: a human donor in good health.

V usage is TRBV24-1 and J usage is TRBJ2-1, with D maybe TRBD1 (5 bases). V lost 4 bases and J lost 4, with 16 bases in between. CDR3 length equals 16 residues. From germline, CDR1 is KGHDR and CDR2 SFDVKD. The CDR3 nucleotides are TGTGCCACCAGTGACCCCCCAGGGAAGGGATACAATGAGCAGTTCTTC. Amino acids: CATSDPPGKGYNEQFF.

The chain links TRBV20-1 to TRBJ1-2; D is perhaps TRBD1 (6 bases). Germline CDR1 and CDR2: DFQATT and SNEGSKA (reference sequence). This CDR3 is built from 16 residues. V lost 5 bases and J 3 bases, leaving 22 bases between the germline ends. The DNA of the CDR3 is TGCAGTGCTCTCGAGATGGGGGGGCGGATGGACTATGGCTACACCTTC. This codes for CSALEMGGRMDYGYTF.

This rearrangement joins TRBV29-1 to TRBJ2-3; D may correspond to TRBD1 or TRBD2 (5 bases each). In germline, CDR1 is SQVTM, CDR2 ANQGSEA. The CDR3 extends over 12 amino acids. Trimming left V 7 bases short and J 4 bases short, with 12 bases between. The CDR3 sequence: CSGLGVADTQYF. CDR3 bases: TGCAGCGGACTGGGGGTCGCAGATACGCAGTATTTT.

V is TRBV7-2 and J is TRBJ2-3; D is uncertain. The V end lost 2 bases, the J end lost 6 bases, and 27 bases lay between the germline ends. This CDR3 spans 19 amino acids. Germline CDR1 reads SGHTA; CDR2 reads FQGNSA. In nucleotides, the CDR3 is TGTGCCAGCAGCTTACATTTCGGCGCGGTAGCATACGCAGGTGATACGCAGTATTTT. This codes for CASSLHFGAVAYAGDTQYF.

This clonotype was counted only a few times. The chain links TRBV12-3 or TRBV12-4 to TRBJ2-7; 11 nucleotides match TRBD2. The CDR3 is 15 residues long. With V trimmed by 6 bases and J by 3 bases, 7 bases remained unmatched. CDR3 nucleotide sequence: TGTGCCAGCAGGCCCACTAGCGGGGGTGTCTACGAGCAGTACTTC. Translated, it gives CASRPTSGGVYEQYF.

The gene calls are TRBV4-1 and TRBJ1-5; no definite D call. Germline V gives CDR1 MGHRA, CDR2 YSYEKL. The germline V and J ends were trimmed by 1 base and 7 bases, with 11 bases remaining between them. This CDR3 contains 14 residues. CDR3 region: CASSQVVGQQPQHF. CDR3 sequence (DNA): TGCGCCAGCAGCCAAGTAGTTGGGCAACAGCCCCAGCATTTT.

This clonotype has a handful of counts. This chain uses TRBV7-2 with TRBJ1-2; D ambiguous. Per germline, CDR1 SGHTA and CDR2 FQGNSA. The CDR3 extends over 13 amino acids. Trimming left V 5 bases short and J 8 bases short, with 15 bases between. The CDR3 DNA reads as TGTGCCAGCAGCCCATGGTCCGTCGAAGGCTACACCTTC. Protein sequence: CASSPWSVEGYTF. Supplemented by reference TRBV7-2 and TRBJ1-2, the full variable domain reads GAGVSQSPSNKVTEKGKDVELRCDPISGHTALYWYRQSLGQGLEFLIYFQGNSAPDKSGLPSDRFSAERTGGSVSTLTIQRTQQEDSAVYLCASSPWSVEGYTFGSGTRLTVV.

V usage is TRBV9 and J usage is TRBJ1-4; D is ambiguous. Germline CDR1 reads SGDLS; CDR2 reads YYNGEE. The CDR3 covers 16 residues. Trimming took 4 bases from V and 1 from J, leaving 14 bases between them. CDR3 loop: CASSKNPAVTNEKLFF. DNA of the CDR3: TGTGCCAGCAGCAAGAACCCGGCGGTAACTAATGAAAAACTGTTTTTT.

The gene calls are TRBV19 and TRBJ2-7; D ambiguous. CDR1 is LNHDA, CDR2 SQIVND, per germline (reference sequence). The ends were cut back, 3 bases at V and 0 bases at J, with 9 bases in the middle. The CDR3 contains 14 residues. The CDR3 loop reads CASSMAGISYEQYF. The CDR3 DNA sequence: TGTGCCAGTAGTATGGCCGGCATCTCCTACGAGCAGTACTTC.

The chain is built from TRBV7-2 and TRBJ2-1; no clear D. V was trimmed by 4 bases and J by 4 bases, leaving 11 bases between them. Germline V gene lookup returns CDR1 SGHTA and CDR2 FQGNSA. The CDR3 runs to 14 residues. The CDR3 sequence: CASSSEPGYNEQFF. The CDR3 DNA is TGTGCCAGCAGCTCCGAGCCGGGTTACAATGAGCAGTTCTTC.

Only a few counts were recorded for this clonotype. The chain joins TRBV20-1 to TRBJ1-1, with 7 bases matching TRBD1. V lost 1 base to trimming and J lost 7 bases; unmatched junction nucleotides: 6. In germline, CDR1 is DFQATT, CDR2 SNEGSKA (reference sequence). The CDR3 runs to 13 residues. CDR3 protein: CSARAGAGGEAFF. The CDR3 DNA reads as TGCAGTGCTAGAGCGGGGGCAGGGGGTGAAGCTTTCTTT.

This clonotype showed up many times. The chain couples TRBV7-2 to TRBJ2-1; perhaps TRBD2 as D (7 bases). CDR3 length: 15 amino acids. Germline CDR1 SGHTA, CDR2 FQGNSA. Trimming removed 5 bases from V and 3 bases from J, with 14 bases in between. This chain's CDR3 is CASSLRGAGYNEQFF. The CDR3 DNA sequence: TGTGCCAGCAGCCTCCGGGGGGCGGGCTACAATGAGCAGTTCTTC.

V and J are TRBV12-3 or TRBV12-4 and TRBJ1-2; TRBD1 might be the D (6 bases). Trimming took off 2 bases at V and 7 bases at J, with 17 bases between the two ends. There are 15 residues in the CDR3. CDR3 loop: CASSLYIGGERGYTF. The CDR3 DNA follows: TGTGCCAGCAGTTTATATATAGGGGGGGAACGTGGCTACACCTTC.

This clonotype has a handful of counts. The chain couples TRBV7-2 to TRBJ2-3; no clear D gene. CDR1 is SGHTA, CDR2 FQGNSA, per germline. The CDR3 runs 14 residues. V lost 5 bases to trimming and J lost 4 bases, with 13 bases between them. The CDR3: CASSPLSSSDTQYF. CDR3 DNA: TGTGCCAGCAGCCCCTTAAGCAGTTCAGATACGCAGTATTTT. Full variable domain (rest looked up from reference TRBV7-2 and TRBJ2-3): GAGVSQSPSNKVTEKGKDVELRCDPISGHTALYWYRQSLGQGLEFLIYFQGNSAPDKSGLPSDRFSAERTGGSVSTLTIQRTQQEDSAVYLCASSPLSSSDTQYFGPGTRLTVL.

This clonotype was counted between two and nine times. The V gene is TRBV7-9, the J gene TRBJ2-5; unclear D gene. Trimming shortened V by 5 bases and J by 6 bases, and 10 bases separated the two germline ends. Germline values: CDR1 SEHNR, CDR2 FQNEAQ (reference sequence). The CDR3 totals 12 residues. CDR3 DNA sequence: TGTGCCAGCAGCCTAAATGGACAGACCCAGTACTTC. This translates into CASSLNGQTQYF.

This clonotype turned up a few times. The CDR3 DNA sequence: TGTGCCAGCAGTTTAGATGCCCAGGGTAACAGGCTCCACCTTAGCACAGATACGCAGTATTTT. It specifies CASSLDAQGNRLHLSTDTQYF. V and J are TRBV28 and TRBJ2-3; D may be TRBD1 (5 bases). Trimming stripped 2 bases from V and 0 bases from J, with 27 bases between. From germline, CDR1 is MDHEN and CDR2 SYDVKM. The CDR3 sequence is 21 residues long.

This rearrangement joins TRBV7-9 to TRBJ2-5, with a possible D match to TRBD2 (6 bases). This CDR3 contains 15 residues. Trimming removed 4 bases from V and 4 bases from J, with 16 bases in between. Germline lookup yields CDR1 SEHNR and CDR2 FQNEAQ (reference sequence). The CDR3: CASSWSVGEAETQYF. The CDR3 DNA follows: TGTGCCAGCAGCTGGAGTGTGGGGGAGGCAGAGACCCAGTACTTC.

The chain combines TRBV4-3 with TRBJ1-3; no firm D call. This CDR3 is built from 15 residues. Trimming stripped 1 base from V and 4 bases from J, with 11 bases between. Germline V gene sequence: CDR1 LGHNA, CDR2 YSLEER. CDR3 region: CASSQVWEAGNTIYF. CDR3 nucleotide sequence: TGCGCCAGCAGCCAAGTCTGGGAGGCCGGAAACACCATATATTTT.

This clonotype was counted a few times. The chain has TRBV7-2 and TRBJ1-2; TRBD1 is a possible D gene (5 bases). Trimming took 1 base from V and 5 from J, leaving 17 bases between them. The length of the CDR3 is 16 residues. From germline, CDR1 is SGHTA and CDR2 FQGNSA. The CDR3 DNA reads TGTGCCAGCAGCTTAGATGCGGGGACCCGGGAGTATGGCTACACCTTC. It encodes CASSLDAGTREYGYTF.

The chain joins TRBV7-9 to TRBJ1-2, with 9 positions matching TRBD1. V lost 1 base to trimming and J lost 7 bases; unmatched junction nucleotides: 4. This CDR3 comprises 14 residues. The germline V gene encodes CDR1 SEHNR and CDR2 FQNEAQ (reference sequence). As DNA, the CDR3 is TGTGCCAGCAGCTTAGAGGGACAGGGTTTTGGCTACACCTTC. It yields the protein CASSLEGQGFGYTF.

The V and J genes are TRBV28 and TRBJ1-2; 7 bases are shared with TRBD1. With V trimmed by 5 bases and J by 4 bases, 10 bases remained unmatched. The CDR3 loop spans 15 amino acids. Germline CDR1 MDHEN, CDR2 SYDVKM. For the CDR3, the DNA is TGTGCCAGCAGTCGACAGGGTTTTCGGCTCTATGGCTACACCTTC. Translation gives CASSRQGFRLYGYTF.

The rearrangement uses TRBV7-2 and TRBJ2-3; unclear D gene. This CDR3 region has 13 residues. V was cut by 1 base and J by 4 bases, with 6 bases left in between. The germline CDR1 and CDR2 sequences are SGHTA and FQGNSA. In DNA, the CDR3 is TGTACCAGCAGCTTAGGGTTCTCAGATACGCAGTATTTT. The encoded protein is CTSSLGFSDTQYF.

This clonotype has just a few counts. V usage is TRBV7-2 and J usage is TRBJ2-6, with D tentatively TRBD1 or TRBD2 (6 bases each). The ends were cut back, 7 bases at V and 3 bases at J, with 16 bases in the middle. Germline V lookup: CDR1 SGHTA, CDR2 FQGNSA. This CDR3 is built from 16 residues. The CDR3 bases are TGTGCCAGCACCCGACCCGGGGGCGTTGGGGCCAACGTCCTGACTTTC. It specifies CASTRPGGVGANVLTF.